Presented here are 13 T cell receptor beta chains from one specimen sequenced in a study of beta chain features in type 1 diabetes. Isolated RNA was reverse transcribed in full, so expressed TCRB transcripts were sequenced. This table comes from immunoSEQ multiplex PCR, and its TCRdb copy is limited to in-frame clones, with some not included. Altogether around 430,000 clones are present, approximately 31% being singletons, with the ten largest covering roughly 0.06%. Sequencing was carried out using naive CD4+ T cells from blood. These receptor sequences come from a man younger than 35 in good health.

In its sample, this clone was seen a few times. The rearrangement links TRBV7-9 to TRBJ2-3, with D possibly being TRBD1 (6 bases). Per germline, CDR1 SEHNR and CDR2 FQNEAQ (reference sequence). CDR3 length: 16 amino acids. V lost 0 bases and J 6 bases, leaving 16 bases between the germline ends. The CDR3 loop reads CASSLAPGHSQDTQYF. CDR3 bases: TGTGCCAGCAGCTTAGCCCCGGGACACAGTCAGGATACGCAGTATTTT.

About this clone itself: Other nucleotide sequences in the sample specify the same CDR3. The chain joins TRBV5-6 to TRBJ2-5; D remains ambiguous. There are 11 residues in the CDR3. Between the trimmed V and J ends, which lost 1 base and 5 bases, there was a span of 3 bases. CDR1 and CDR2 from the germline V gene are SGHDT and YYEEEE. CDR3 residues: CASSLFETQYF. CDR3 nucleotide sequence: TGTGCCAGCAGCTTGTTCGAGACCCAGTACTTC.

To note about this clone: The same CDR3 can be traced to other DNA sequences in this sample. The rearrangement joins TRBV10-3 to TRBJ2-7; D is unresolved. Germline loops: CDR1 ENHRY, CDR2 SYGVKD. Trimming cost V 4 bases and J 3 bases, with 7 bases left between them. This CDR3 spans 12 amino acids. The CDR3, as DNA: TGTGCCATCAGTGGCGGCGGCTACGAGCAGTACTTC. Residues: CAISGGGYEQYF.

Only a few counts were recorded for this clone. The chain recombines TRBV29-1 with TRBJ1-1, with D possibly being TRBD1 (5 bases). V was clipped by 5 bases and J by 0 bases, with 13 bases between them. The CDR3 covers 14 residues. The germline V gene encodes CDR1 SQVTM and CDR2 ANQGSEA. CDR3 nucleotide sequence: TGCAGCGTTCCCTCGGCAGGGATGAACACTGAAGCTTTCTTT. Translated: CSVPSAGMNTEAFF.

The V and J genes are TRBV19 and TRBJ1-1; D uncertain. The CDR3 has 11 residues. Between the trimmed V and J ends, which lost 4 bases and 1 base, there was a span of 1 base. In germline, CDR1 is LNHDA, CDR2 SQIVND (reference sequence). The CDR3 protein is CASSRNTEAFF. Here the CDR3 DNA reads TGTGCCAGTAGTAGGAACACTGAAGCTTTCTTT.

This clone occurred a few times. The chain links TRBV28 to TRBJ2-4, with 7 positions matching TRBD1. The CDR3 is 13 amino acids. Trimming took 7 bases from V and 1 from J; bases not matched to a gene: 1. Germline loops: CDR1 MDHEN, CDR2 SYDVKM. CDR3 sequence reads: CASTDRAKNIQYF. CDR3 nucleotides: TGTGCCAGCACGGACAGGGCCAAAAACATTCAGTACTTC.

This clone showed up just a few times. The chain joins TRBV15 to TRBJ2-1; D may match TRBD1 or TRBD2 (5 bases each). Germline lookup yields CDR1 LNHNV and CDR2 YYDKDF (reference sequence). This CDR3 comprises 15 residues. Trimming shortened V by 5 bases and J by 0 bases, and 11 bases separated the two germline ends. This chain's CDR3 is CATSVGPGSYNEQFF. The CDR3 coding sequence is TGTGCCACCAGCGTGGGACCGGGCTCCTACAATGAGCAGTTCTTC.

This clone has only a few counts. The same CDR3 also results from other DNA sequences found in this sample. This rearrangement joins TRBV2 to TRBJ2-5; 11 bases fit TRBD2. The V and J ends lost 4 bases and 2 bases, in that order; junction bases with no gene match: 0. CDR3 size: 14 residues. Germline V gene sequence: CDR1 SNHLY, CDR2 FYNNEI. The CDR3 region has the DNA TGTGCCAGCAGTGGACTAGCGGGACAAGAGACCCAGTACTTC. This gives the protein CASSGLAGQETQYF.

This clone came up a few times. The genes are TRBV9 and TRBJ2-1; tentatively, D is TRBD2 (5 bases). The germline V gene has CDR1 SGDLS and CDR2 YYNGEE. Trimming removed 2 bases at V and 7 bases at J, with 10 bases between. The CDR3 loop spans 13 amino acids. The CDR3 loop reads CASSVSLENEQFF. CDR3 sequence (DNA): TGTGCCAGCAGCGTTTCACTAGAGAATGAGCAGTTCTTC.

This clone was counted a few times. The genes are TRBV5-4 and TRBJ2-1; D unresolved. V lost 4 bases to trimming and J lost 7 bases, with 12 bases between them. The germline CDR1 and CDR2 sequences are SGHNT and YYREEE (reference sequence). The CDR3 extends over 13 amino acids. DNA of the CDR3: TGTGCCAGCAGCGTCCCGACAAGGAATGAGCAGTTCTTC. Amino acid sequence: CASSVPTRNEQFF.

This clone has just a few counts. The J gene is TRBJ1-5, the V gene TRBV7-9, with D possibly matching TRBD1 (5 bases). V was clipped by 4 bases and J by 1 base, with 17 bases between them. Germline CDR1 reads SEHNR; CDR2 reads FQNEAQ (reference sequence). This CDR3 has 17 residues. The CDR3 here is CASSSGQSLGSNQPQHF. Written as DNA, the CDR3 is TGTGCCAGCAGCTCCGGACAATCACTGGGAAGCAATCAGCCCCAGCATTTT.

The V call is TRBV4-3, the J call TRBJ1-2; D is possibly TRBD1 (5 bases). V gave up 3 bases and J gave up 5 bases, with 7 bases separating them. The germline V gene has CDR1 LGHNA and CDR2 YSLEER. The length of the CDR3 is 12 residues. Written as DNA, the CDR3 is TGCGCCAGCAGCCAGAGGGGTTATGGCTACACCTTC. It specifies CASSQRGYGYTF.

The J gene is TRBJ2-7, the V gene TRBV25-1; weak D call: TRBD1 (5 bases). Trimming took off 8 bases at V and 1 base at J, with 15 bases between the two ends. Germline CDR1 reads MGHDK; CDR2 reads SYGVNS. The CDR3 runs 14 residues. CDR3 residues: CASGGEGASYEQYF. The CDR3 coding sequence is TGTGCCAGCGGTGGGGAAGGGGCTTCCTACGAGCAGTACTTC.